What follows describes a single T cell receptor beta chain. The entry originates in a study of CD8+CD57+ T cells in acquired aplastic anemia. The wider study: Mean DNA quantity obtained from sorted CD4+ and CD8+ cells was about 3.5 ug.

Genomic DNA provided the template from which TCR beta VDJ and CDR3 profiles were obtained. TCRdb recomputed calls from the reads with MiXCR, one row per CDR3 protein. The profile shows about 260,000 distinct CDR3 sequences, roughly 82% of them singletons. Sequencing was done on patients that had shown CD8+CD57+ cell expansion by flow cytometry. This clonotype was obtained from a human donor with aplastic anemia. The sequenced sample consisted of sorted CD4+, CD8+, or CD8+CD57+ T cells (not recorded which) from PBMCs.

In nucleotides, the CDR3 is TGTGCCAGCCAGACTTTAGAGACCCAGTACTTC. It translates to CASQTLETQYF. This chain uses TRBV2 with TRBJ2-5; D unclear. The germline V gene encodes CDR1 SNHLY and CDR2 FYNNEI. The CDR3 covers 11 residues. V was pared by 8 bases and J by 4 bases, with 8 bases between.